This T cell receptor beta chain was sequenced during a study of cytomegalovirus exposure and HLA in healthy donors. Study-level findings and limits: Most TCR sequences showed up rarely, but some public TCRs showed up in many donors.

This clone was detected only a few times. Its specificity is unknown. CDR1 is MNHEY, CDR2 SVGAGI, per germline. Trimming cost V 9 bases and J 4 bases; bases outside gene matches: 12. The length of the CDR3 is 15 residues. Researchers ran the PCR with 60 Vbeta and 13 Jbeta primers. Data came from immunoSEQ multiplex PCR; TCRdb stores just in-frame clones and leaves some out. The sample shows around 190,000 clones, 9.5% of them seen only once. Sequenced input: PBMCs. This chain links TRBV6-5 with TRBJ2-1, with 7 nucleotides matching TRBD2. The origin of this receptor is a woman in her twenties or thirties in good health and CMV-seropositive. The CDR3 is CASQRLASGYNEQFF. CDR3 DNA: TGTGCCAGTCAACGATTGGCTAGCGGTTACAATGAGCAGTTCTTC.